This T cell receptor beta chain was profiled in a study of response to subunit inactivated influenza vaccine. Study-level results: Each seasonal influenza vaccination, the authors suggested, recruits few new T cells.

CDR3 length: 15 residues. The V gene lost 5 bases and the J gene lost 0 bases, with 14 bases spanning the gap. The V gene's germline CDR1 is MNHEY and CDR2 SVGEGT. Concerning this clonotype: Its antigen is unknown.

MiXCR, applied by TCRdb to the RT-PCR reads, yields one record per CDR3 protein. The sample contains about 700,000 distinct CDR3 sequences, about 15% of which appear only once. The clonotype was recovered from a man aged 50 or older who received an inactivated influenza vaccine. This sample comprised PBMCs from blood, obtained roughly 2 weeks before vaccination. The chain combines TRBV6-2 or TRBV6-3 with TRBJ2-7; tentatively, D is TRBD1 (6 bases). This CDR3 is CASSPRTASSYEQYF. The CDR3 region has the DNA TGTGCCAGCAGTCCCCGGACAGCAAGCTCCTACGAGCAGTACTTC.